This T cell receptor beta chain was identified in a study of blood T cell repertoires in COVID-19 (dated by TCRdb to the early 2020s). Regarding the complete study: Samples from collaborators originated in the United States, Italy and Spain and spanned both the acute and convalescent phases of COVID-19. The material from the prospective study consisted of cDNA or gDNA derived from T cells, B-cell-depleted T cells, or PBMCs. The dataset comprised deeply sampled blood TCRbeta repertoires from subjects exposed to, actively infected with, or recovered from COVID-19. The repertoires were released in a freely available public database meant as a resource for research on the immune response to SARS-CoV-2. The samples were drawn from two sources: the first 160 participants of the ongoing ImmuneRACE study, and fewer than 1,500 subjects contributed by 6 global collaborators. Nearly every sample came with metadata listing a de-identified subject ID, COVID-19 status, age in years and sex. Where available, HLA class I and class II types were taken from metadata supplied by the sample provider and were not determined by assay-based typing. Summary of the overall study and its limitations: How much clinical and demographic metadata was included differed by source and by participant, and the metadata was provided uncurated.

As for this clone: The target of this receptor is not known. No much larger clonotype is one base removed from it; base qualities were not supplied.

TCRbeta CDR3 regions were amplified from genomic DNA by means of the immunoSEQ Assay, a bias-controlled multiplex PCR. The study's own analysis went as follows. The number of nucleated cells in each sample was estimated by amplification of reference gene primers within the assay. Sequence reads were collapsed and filtered to measure the absolute abundance of every unique TCRbeta CDR3 rearrangement. For each sample, productive Simpson clonality was calculated as the square root of Simpson's diversity index across productive rearrangements. Held by TCRdb, this immuneACCESS table contains in-frame sequences only and omits some clones. Under half of the omission traces to an unresolved V gene where checked; the cause of the rest is unknown. V, J and clone size derive from that table, while D and trimming were established from the DNA sequence. Recorded for this sample are around 370,000 clones; roughly 90% of them occurred a single time. The ten largest clones capture about 7.3% of the sample.

CDR1 and CDR2 were assigned from the germline V gene as SGHDT and YYEEEE. A distance of 11 bases separates the germline ends of V and J, which lose 3 bases and 4 bases respectively. The cysteine opens and the phenylalanine closes a CDR3 of 14 amino acids. Solely the CDR3 DNA is kept, with 42 bases framed from the first base. In Seattle, one collaborating source enrolled patients while the infection was active and tracked those patients longitudinally over the course of disease. Collaborating institutions collected whole blood in K2EDTA tubes following their own protocols. For TCRbeta analysis, collaborators shipped samples as frozen whole blood, isolated PBMCs, or DNA extracted from either of those sample types.

The receptor was isolated from a woman in her seventies with COVID-19, enrolled during active disease. The chain joins TRBV5-6 to TRBJ1-5; the D gene is possibly TRBD1, with 5 bases matching. Sequenced: peripheral blood. The DNA sequence follows: TGTGCCAGCAGCTCCCGACAGAATAATCAGCCCCAGCATTTT. It translates as CASSSRQNNQPQHF. The reference TRBV5-6 and TRBJ1-5 proteins fill in what lies around the CDR3, so the full variable domain reads DAGVTQSPTHLIKTRGQQVTLRCSPKSGHDTVSWYQQALGQGPQFIFQYYEEEERQRGNFPDRFSGHQFPNYSSELNVNALLLGDSALYLCASSSRQNNQPQHFGDGTRLSIL.